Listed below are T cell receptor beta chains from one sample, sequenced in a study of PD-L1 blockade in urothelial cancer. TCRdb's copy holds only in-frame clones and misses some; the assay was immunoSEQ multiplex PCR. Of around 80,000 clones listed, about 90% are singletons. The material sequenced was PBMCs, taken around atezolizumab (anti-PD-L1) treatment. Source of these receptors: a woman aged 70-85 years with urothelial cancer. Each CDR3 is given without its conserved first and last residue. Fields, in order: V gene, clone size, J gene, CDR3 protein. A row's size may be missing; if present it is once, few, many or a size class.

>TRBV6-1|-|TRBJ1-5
ASSHRGYQPQH
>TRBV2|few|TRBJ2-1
ASSGVSWATNNEQF
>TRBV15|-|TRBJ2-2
ATSRGQGLTGELF
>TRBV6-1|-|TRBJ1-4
ASSETPGGQGSNEKLF
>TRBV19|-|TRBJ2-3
ASNPGTAKDTQY
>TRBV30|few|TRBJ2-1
AWSLQDEQF
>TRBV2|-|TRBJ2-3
ASSNLAGGLDTQY
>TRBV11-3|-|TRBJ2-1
ASSLEARNEQF
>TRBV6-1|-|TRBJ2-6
ASSDYGSGANVLT
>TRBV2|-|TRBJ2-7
ASSEDRVRASPG
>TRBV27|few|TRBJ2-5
ASSPLGGGQGAIQY
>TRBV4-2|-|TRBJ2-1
ASSQEGARNNEQF
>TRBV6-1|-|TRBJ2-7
ASRGLAGDYEQY
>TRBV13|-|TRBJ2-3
ASSSGTSGTDTQY
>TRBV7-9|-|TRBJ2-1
ASSLVLAGGRPLF
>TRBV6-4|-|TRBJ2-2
APGTPNTGELF
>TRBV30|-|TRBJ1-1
AWSGGGRFMNTEAF
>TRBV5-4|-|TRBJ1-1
ASSLVDGGRPTEAF
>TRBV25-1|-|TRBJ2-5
ASSEINRAETQY
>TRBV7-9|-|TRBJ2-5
ASSLASTGGRTQY
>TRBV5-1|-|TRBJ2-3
ASSRRGRGSGTDTQY
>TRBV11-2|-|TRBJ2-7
ASISRPGQGRYEQY
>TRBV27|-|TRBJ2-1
ASSFGNEQF
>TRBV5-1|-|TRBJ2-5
ASSIGGGQETQY
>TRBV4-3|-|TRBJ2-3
ASSQTSGGLDTQY
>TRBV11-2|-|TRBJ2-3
ASSLGQARTDTQY
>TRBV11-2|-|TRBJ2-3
ASSWGGRSTDTQY
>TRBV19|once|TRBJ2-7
ASSISSSGIYSYEQY
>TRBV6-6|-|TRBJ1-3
ASSATGSGNTIY
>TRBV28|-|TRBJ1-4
ASSLYPQGRTEKLF
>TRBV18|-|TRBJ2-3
ASSPGRPTDTQY
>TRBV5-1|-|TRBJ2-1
ASSRIGTSEYNEQF
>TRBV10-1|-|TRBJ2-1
ASSDTVQGLGQF
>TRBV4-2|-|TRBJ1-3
ASSQAGTAGSGNTIY
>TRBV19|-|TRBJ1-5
ASSPNREVGQPQH
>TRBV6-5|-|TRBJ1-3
ASTPGQGLTIY
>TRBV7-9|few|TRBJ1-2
ASSASTGRGYT
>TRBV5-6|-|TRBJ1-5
ASSLGVWDSGRLQPQH
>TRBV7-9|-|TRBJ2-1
ASRGLAGGPYNEQF
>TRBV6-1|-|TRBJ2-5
ASSEMPSGSPQTQY